The 20 T cell receptor beta chains below all came from one sample that was sequenced in a study of neurological immune-mediated disorders. Time point given: longitudinal time-point 2. From the 5' RACE reads, TCRdb called clonotypes with MiXCR, one entry per CDR3 protein. The sample lists some 60,000 distinct CDR3 sequences, around 9.7% occurring once. The source material was PBMCs. These receptor sequences come from a man in his thirties or forties in good health.

At least ten counts were recorded for this clonotype. The chain is built from TRBV9 and TRBJ1-1; unclear D gene. Deletions cut 0 bases from V and 3 bases from J, with 15 bases between. Germline lookup yields CDR1 SGDLS and CDR2 YYNGEE. This CDR3 comprises 16 residues. The DNA for the CDR3 is TGTGCCAGCAGCGTAGGTCGGGTAGGAGGCGACACTGAAGCTTTCTTT. It yields the protein CASSVGRVGGDTEAFF.

The table lists this clonotype with many counts. The genes are TRBV5-1 and TRBJ2-1; 8 positions agree with TRBD2. Germline values: CDR1 SGHRS, CDR2 YFSETQ. V shed 1 base and J 5 bases; nucleotides not matched to a gene: 5. This CDR3 region has 15 residues. The CDR3 sequence is CASSLNSGANNEQFF. CDR3 DNA sequence: TGCGCCAGCAGCTTGAATAGCGGGGCTAACAATGAGCAGTTCTTC.

This clonotype was recorded at least ten times. This chain links TRBV27 with TRBJ2-3; D is perhaps TRBD1 (6 bases). The V and J ends lost 6 bases and 1 base respectively, with 8 bases between them. The CDR3 runs 13 residues. Per the germline V gene, CDR1 is MNHEY and CDR2 is SMNVEV (reference sequence). The CDR3 region has the DNA TGTGCCAGCAGAAACAGGGGCACAGATACGCAGTATTTT. It translates to CASRNRGTDTQYF.

The V call is TRBV20-1, the J call TRBJ1-4, with 7 bases identical to TRBD1. Germline V lookup: CDR1 DFQATT, CDR2 SNEGSKA (reference sequence). The CDR3 runs 14 residues. With V trimmed by 5 bases and J by 8 bases, 11 bases remained unmatched. The CDR3 loop reads CSAGVQGKLEKLFF. The CDR3 DNA reads TGCAGTGCTGGCGTACAGGGGAAGTTAGAAAAACTGTTTTTT.

This clonotype was seen a handful of times. This sequence joins TRBV20-1 and TRBJ2-5, with 10 bases fitting TRBD2. Germline CDR1 reads DFQATT; CDR2 reads SNEGSKA (reference sequence). With 6 bases clipped from V and 2 bases from J, the junction kept 9 bases outside the gene matches. The CDR3 sequence is 15 residues long. CDR3: CSATPRAGGQETQYF. The CDR3 DNA is TGCAGTGCCACCCCCCGAGCGGGAGGGCAAGAGACCCAGTACTTC.

This sequence joins TRBV5-4 and TRBJ2-5; perhaps TRBD2 as D (6 bases). V lost 3 bases and J lost 4, with 13 bases in between. The CDR3 totals 14 residues. Germline V gives CDR1 SGHNT, CDR2 YYREEE (reference sequence). CDR3 in DNA: TGTGCCAGCAGCTATGTGCAGGGAGGAGAGACCCAGTACTTC. It encodes CASSYVQGGETQYF.

In the case of this clonotype: Being one base from a much bigger clone, this may be a read error. Here the CDR3 omits its conserved ending phenylalanine or tryptophan, so a read error is the likely source. The chain joins TRBV10-3 to TRBJ2-1; possibly TRBD2 for D (5 bases). This CDR3 comprises 14 residues. Trimming shortened V by 6 bases and J by 6 bases, and 15 bases separated the two germline ends. Germline V gene lookup returns CDR1 ENHRY and CDR2 SYGVKD. The CDR3 here is CAIRNEVGVNEQFL. CDR3 in DNA: TGTGCCATCAGAAATGAGGTCGGGGTCAATGAGCAGTTCTTG.

This clonotype was detected many times. The V call is TRBV7-9, the J call TRBJ2-7; 9 bases align to TRBD1. Germline values: CDR1 SEHNR, CDR2 FQNEAQ (reference sequence). V trimming: 5 bases; J trimming: 1 base; junction bases outside the gene matches: 6. The CDR3 sequence is 15 residues long. The DNA for the CDR3 is TGTGCCAGCAGCGACCGGGACAGGGCGTCCTACGAGCAGTACTTC. Protein: CASSDRDRASYEQYF.

This clonotype was picked up many times. This sequence joins TRBV5-1 and TRBJ1-6; D call uncertain. V lost 4 bases to trimming and J lost 5 bases, with 13 bases between them. The CDR3 loop spans 15 amino acids. Germline loops: CDR1 SGHRS, CDR2 YFSETQ. CDR3 DNA: TGCGCCAGCAGCCGGGTTAATCCCGATAATTCACCCCTCCACTTT. Translation: CASSRVNPDNSPLHF.

There are many counts of this clonotype. The chain couples TRBV11-2 to TRBJ2-7; D tentatively fits TRBD1 or TRBD2 (5 bases each). The V and J ends lost 9 bases and 5 bases respectively, with 14 bases between them. Germline CDR1 and CDR2: SGHAT and FQNNGV. The CDR3 length is 12 residues. CDR3 DNA sequence: TGTGCCAGTACAGGAGGTGCCGACGAGCAGTACTTC. It yields the protein CASTGGADEQYF.

This clonotype was recorded a few times. The CDR3 nucleotides are TGTGCCAGCATCAACTGGGCCACCGGGGAGCTGTTTTTT. Translation: CASINWATGELFF. The chain employs TRBV7-9 and TRBJ2-2, with D uncertain. The CDR3 extends over 13 amino acids. The V end was cut by 7 bases, the J end by 4 bases, with 10 bases between. Per the germline V gene, CDR1 is SEHNR and CDR2 is FQNEAQ (reference sequence).

The table lists this clonotype with many counts. The chain has TRBV20-1 and TRBJ2-7, with 9 bases lining up with TRBD2. The CDR3 has 15 residues. Per the germline V gene, CDR1 is DFQATT and CDR2 is SNEGSKA (reference sequence). The junction had 5 bases not matched to a gene; V was cut back by 0 bases and J by 2 bases. The CDR3 loop is CSAREGGGVAYEQYF. CDR3 coding DNA: TGCAGTGCTAGAGAAGGCGGGGGGGTCGCCTACGAGCAGTACTTC.

This clonotype was detected many times. The CDR3 sequence is CSVPGGPGANVLTF. The CDR3 region has the DNA TGCAGCGTACCGGGGGGGCCTGGGGCCAACGTCCTGACTTTC. The chain employs TRBV29-1 and TRBJ2-6, with TRBD2 matching over 8 bases. V shed 6 bases and J 2 bases; nucleotides not matched to a gene: 3. The CDR3 totals 14 residues. Germline-derived CDR1 and CDR2 are SQVTM and ANQGSEA.

At least ten counts were recorded for this clonotype. The V and J genes are TRBV5-1 and TRBJ2-7; 12 nucleotides line up with TRBD1. The CDR3 runs 14 residues. Germline values: CDR1 SGHRS, CDR2 YFSETQ. Germline trimming cut 3 bases from V and 7 bases from J; bases unmatched to any gene: 5. CDR3 sequence: CASSSGQGAGEQYF. The CDR3 DNA reads as TGCGCCAGCAGCTCGGGACAGGGGGCTGGGGAGCAGTACTTC. The full variable domain, its missing parts supplied by reference TRBV5-1 and TRBJ2-7, is KAGVTQTPRYLIKTRGQQVTLSCSPISGHRSVSWYQQTPGQGLQFLFEYFSETQRNKGNFPGRFSGRQFSNSRSEMNVSTLELGDSALYLCASSSGQGAGEQYFGPGTRLTVT.

This clonotype came up many times. The chain employs TRBV25-1 and TRBJ1-2; D not resolved. V lost 1 base, J lost 4 bases, and 13 bases lay in between. CDR3 length: 15 amino acids. Germline V gene sequence: CDR1 MGHDK, CDR2 SYGVNS. The DNA of the CDR3 is TGTGCCAGCAGTGAATTTGTGGGAGGGAGCTATGGCTACACCTTC. This codes for CASSEFVGGSYGYTF.

The table lists this clonotype with many counts. The J gene is TRBJ1-2, the V gene TRBV28; no firm D call. This CDR3 is 14 amino acids long. V gave up 7 bases and J gave up 3 bases, with 15 bases separating them. Germline loops: CDR1 MDHEN, CDR2 SYDVKM. The CDR3 protein is CASTPPDKYYGYTF. In nucleotides, the CDR3 is TGTGCCAGCACCCCACCTGACAAGTACTATGGCTACACCTTC.

This clonotype has ten or more counts. V is TRBV10-3 and J is TRBJ2-7; TRBD1 agrees at 9 bases. The CDR3 runs to 14 residues. The V and J ends lost 3 bases and 2 bases, in that order; junction bases with no gene match: 2. Germline CDR1 is ENHRY and CDR2 is SYGVKD. The CDR3 DNA reads TGTGCCATCAGTGATACAGGGGGCGCCTACGAGCAGTACTTC. This encodes CAISDTGGAYEQYF.

As for this clonotype: A single base separates this from a much larger clone, so it may be a read error. The chain employs TRBV12-3 or TRBV12-4 and TRBJ2-1; 13 bases align to TRBD2. Unmatched junction bases numbered 7, after V lost 9 bases and J lost 5 bases. The CDR3 spans 15 residues. The CDR3 sequence: CARTPGLAGDNEQFF. CDR3 coding DNA: TGTGCCAGAACGCCCGGACTAGCGGGAGACAATGAGCAGTTCTTC.

With respect to this clonotype: A much larger clone differs from this one at a single base, so this may be a read error. The conserved phenylalanine or tryptophan normally closing the CDR3 is absent here, so this likely arose from a read error. The chain is built from TRBV7-2 and TRBJ2-3; D is ambiguous. V lost 5 bases, J lost 5 bases, and 14 bases lay in between. This CDR3 comprises 14 residues. Germline V gene data show CDR1 as SGHTA and CDR2 as FQGNSA. CDR3 protein: CASSAAPRRDTQYL. CDR3 DNA: TGTGCCAGCAGCGCAGCCCCCCGGCGAGATACGCAGTATTTA.

This clonotype has ten or more counts. The J gene is TRBJ2-7, the V gene TRBV27; 8 bases agree with TRBD2. Per the germline V gene, CDR1 is MNHEY and CDR2 is SMNVEV (reference sequence). V trimming: 3 bases; J trimming: 4 bases; junction bases outside the gene matches: 20. This CDR3 comprises 19 residues. The CDR3 DNA is TGTGCCAGCAGTTTTTCTCCGGGACCGACTATAGCGGGGATGTACGAGCAGTACTTC. The encoded protein is CASSFSPGPTIAGMYEQYF.